This T cell receptor beta chain was sequenced for a study of T cell responses to AZD1222 COVID-19 vaccine. Germline values: CDR1 LGHNA, CDR2 YNFKEQ. V was pared by 8 bases and J by 4 bases, with 14 bases between. The CDR3 has 14 residues. The data were produced by immunoSEQ multiplex PCR, yet TCRdb's version contains in-frame clones alone and is incomplete. The sample shows some 120,000 clones, roughly 91% of them seen only once. This TCR was sampled from an adult in good health. This material consisted of peripheral blood, taken on day 0 of AZD1222 vaccination. The chain uses TRBV4-2 and TRBJ1-4, with TRBD1 as a possible D gene (5 bases). CDR3 in amino acids: CASRGGAGNEKLFF. DNA of the CDR3: TGTGCCAGCCGGGGAGGGGCAGGTAATGAAAAACTGTTTTTT.